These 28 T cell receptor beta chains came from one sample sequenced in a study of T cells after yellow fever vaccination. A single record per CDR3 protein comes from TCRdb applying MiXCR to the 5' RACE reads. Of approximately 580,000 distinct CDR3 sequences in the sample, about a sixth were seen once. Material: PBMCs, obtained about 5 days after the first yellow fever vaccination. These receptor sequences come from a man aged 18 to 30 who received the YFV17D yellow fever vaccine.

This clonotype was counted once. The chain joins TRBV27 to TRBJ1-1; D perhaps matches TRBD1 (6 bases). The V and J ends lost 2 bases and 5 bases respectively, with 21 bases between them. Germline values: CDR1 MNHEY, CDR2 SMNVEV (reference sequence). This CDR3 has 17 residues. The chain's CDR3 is CASSLVYHQGFGTEAFF. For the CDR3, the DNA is TGTGCCAGCAGTTTAGTCTACCACCAGGGGTTTGGAACTGAAGCTTTCTTT.

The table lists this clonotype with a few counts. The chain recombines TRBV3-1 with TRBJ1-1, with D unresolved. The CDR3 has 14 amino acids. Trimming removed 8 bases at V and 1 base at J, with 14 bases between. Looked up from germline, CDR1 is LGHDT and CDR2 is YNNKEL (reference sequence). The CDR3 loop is CASSPSNKNTEAFF. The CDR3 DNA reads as TGTGCCAGCTCTCCCTCCAATAAGAACACTGAAGCTTTCTTT.

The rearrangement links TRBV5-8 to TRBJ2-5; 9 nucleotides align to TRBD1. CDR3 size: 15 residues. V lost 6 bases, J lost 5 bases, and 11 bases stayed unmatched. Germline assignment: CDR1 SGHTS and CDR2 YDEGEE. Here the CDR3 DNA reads TGTGCCAGCATCCTTGGGACAGGGCGGTCGGAGACCCAGTACTTC. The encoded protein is CASILGTGRSETQYF.

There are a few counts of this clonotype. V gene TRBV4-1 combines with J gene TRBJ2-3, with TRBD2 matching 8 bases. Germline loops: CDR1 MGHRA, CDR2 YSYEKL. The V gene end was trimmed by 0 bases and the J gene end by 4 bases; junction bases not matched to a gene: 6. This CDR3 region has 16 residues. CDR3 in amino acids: CASSQDLPSGSDTQYF. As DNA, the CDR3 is TGCGCCAGCAGCCAAGATTTGCCTAGCGGGTCAGATACGCAGTATTTT.

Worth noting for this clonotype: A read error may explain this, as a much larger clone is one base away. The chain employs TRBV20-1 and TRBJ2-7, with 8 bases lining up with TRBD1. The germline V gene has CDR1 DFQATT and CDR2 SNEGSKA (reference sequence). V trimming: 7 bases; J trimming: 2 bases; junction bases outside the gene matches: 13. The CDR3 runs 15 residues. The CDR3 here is CSVKRGTGQTYEQYV. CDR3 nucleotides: TGCAGTGTTAAACGCGGGACAGGCCAAACCTACGAGCAGTACGTC.

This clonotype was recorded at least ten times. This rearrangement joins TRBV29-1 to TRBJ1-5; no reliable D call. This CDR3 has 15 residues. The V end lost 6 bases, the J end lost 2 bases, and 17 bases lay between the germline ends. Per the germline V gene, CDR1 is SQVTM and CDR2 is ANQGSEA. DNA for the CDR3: TGCAGCGTCGCCGATGGGGTCCTTGGCAATCAGCCCCAGCATTTT. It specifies CSVADGVLGNQPQHF.

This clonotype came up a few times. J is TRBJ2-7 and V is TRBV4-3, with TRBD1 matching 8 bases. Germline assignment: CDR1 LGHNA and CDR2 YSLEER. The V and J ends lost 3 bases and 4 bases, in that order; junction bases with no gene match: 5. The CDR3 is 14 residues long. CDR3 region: CASSHRGHGYEQYF. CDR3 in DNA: TGCGCCAGCAGCCACAGGGGGCATGGGTACGAGCAGTACTTC.

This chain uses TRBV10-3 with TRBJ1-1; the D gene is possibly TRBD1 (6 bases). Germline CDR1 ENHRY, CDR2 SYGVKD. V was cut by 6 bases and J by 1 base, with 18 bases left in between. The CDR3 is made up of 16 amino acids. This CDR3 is CAISARTEVGNTEAFF. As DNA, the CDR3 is TGTGCCATCAGCGCCCGGACAGAGGTTGGGAACACTGAAGCTTTCTTT.

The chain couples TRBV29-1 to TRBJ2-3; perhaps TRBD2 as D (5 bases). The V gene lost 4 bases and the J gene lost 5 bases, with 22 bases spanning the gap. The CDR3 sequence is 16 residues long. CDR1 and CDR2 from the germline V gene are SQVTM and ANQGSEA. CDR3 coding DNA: TGCAGCGTTGTGTTAGAGGGTGGGCAGTGGGGAGATACGCAGTATTTT. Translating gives CSVVLEGGQWGDTQYF.

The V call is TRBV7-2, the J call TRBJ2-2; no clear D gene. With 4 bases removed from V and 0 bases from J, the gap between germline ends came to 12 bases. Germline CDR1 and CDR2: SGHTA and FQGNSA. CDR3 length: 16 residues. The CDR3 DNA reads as TGTGCCAGCAGCTCCGGACCGCCCACGAACACCGGGGAGCTGTTTTTT. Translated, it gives CASSSGPPTNTGELFF.

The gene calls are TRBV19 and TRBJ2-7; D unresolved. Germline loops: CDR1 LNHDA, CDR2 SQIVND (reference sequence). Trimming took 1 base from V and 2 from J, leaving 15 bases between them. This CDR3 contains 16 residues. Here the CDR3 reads CASSIGFWQSTYEQYF. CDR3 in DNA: TGTGCCAGTAGTATAGGGTTTTGGCAGTCGACCTACGAGCAGTACTTC. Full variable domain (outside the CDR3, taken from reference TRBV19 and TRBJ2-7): DGGITQSPKYLFRKEGQNVTLSCEQNLNHDAMYWYRQDPGQGLRLIYYSQIVNDFQKGDIAEGYSVSREKKESFPLTVTSAQKNPTAFYLCASSIGFWQSTYEQYFGPGTRLTVT.

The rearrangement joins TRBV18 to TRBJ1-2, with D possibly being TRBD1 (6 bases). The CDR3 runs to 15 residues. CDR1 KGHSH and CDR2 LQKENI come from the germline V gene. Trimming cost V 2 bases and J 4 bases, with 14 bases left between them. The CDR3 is CASSPTGGELYGYTF. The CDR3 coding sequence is TGTGCCAGCTCACCAACGGGGGGCGAGCTCTATGGCTACACCTTC.

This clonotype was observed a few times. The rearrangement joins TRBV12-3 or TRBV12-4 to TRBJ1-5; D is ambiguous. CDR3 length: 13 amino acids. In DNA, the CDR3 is TGTGCTCCAGCGGGCGAGACGAATCAGCCCCAGCATTTT. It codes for CAPAGETNQPQHF.

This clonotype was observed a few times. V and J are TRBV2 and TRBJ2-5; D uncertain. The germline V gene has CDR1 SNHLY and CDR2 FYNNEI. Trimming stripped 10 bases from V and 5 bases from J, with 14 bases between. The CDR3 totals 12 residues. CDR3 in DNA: TGTGCCACCTATCTGGCCGTGGAGACCCAGTACTTC. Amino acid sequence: CATYLAVETQYF.

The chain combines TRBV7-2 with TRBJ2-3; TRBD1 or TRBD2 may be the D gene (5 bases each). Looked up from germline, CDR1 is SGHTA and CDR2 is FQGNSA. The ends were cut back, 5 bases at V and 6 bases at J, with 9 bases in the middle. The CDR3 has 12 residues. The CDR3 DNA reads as TGTGCCAGCAGCCCGGGGCTGGATACGCAGTATTTT. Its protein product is CASSPGLDTQYF.

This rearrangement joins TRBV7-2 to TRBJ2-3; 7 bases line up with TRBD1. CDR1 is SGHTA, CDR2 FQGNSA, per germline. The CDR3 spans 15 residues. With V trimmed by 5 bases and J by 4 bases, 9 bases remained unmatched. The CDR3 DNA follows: TGTGCCAGCAGCCTACAGGGGAGCGAGGCAGATACGCAGTATTTT. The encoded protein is CASSLQGSEADTQYF.

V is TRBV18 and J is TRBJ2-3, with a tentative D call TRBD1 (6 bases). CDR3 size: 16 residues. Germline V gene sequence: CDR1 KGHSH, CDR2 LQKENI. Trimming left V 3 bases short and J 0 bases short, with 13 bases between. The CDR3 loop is CASSPVRTVSTDTQYF. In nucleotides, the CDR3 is TGTGCCAGCTCACCTGTCAGGACAGTCAGCACAGATACGCAGTATTTT. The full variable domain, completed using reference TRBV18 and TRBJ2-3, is NAGVMQNPRHLVRRRGQEARLRCSPMKGHSHVYWYRQLPEEGLKFMVYLQKENIIDESGMPKERFSAEFPKEGPSILRIQQVVRGDSAAYFCASSPVRTVSTDTQYFGPGTRLTVL.

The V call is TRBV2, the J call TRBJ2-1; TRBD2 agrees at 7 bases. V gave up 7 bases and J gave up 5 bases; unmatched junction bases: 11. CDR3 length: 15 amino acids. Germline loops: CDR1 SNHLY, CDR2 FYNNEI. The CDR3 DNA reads TGTGCCAGCACCCTGGAGCGGGGCGCTGACAATGAGCAGTTCTTC. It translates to CASTLERGADNEQFF.

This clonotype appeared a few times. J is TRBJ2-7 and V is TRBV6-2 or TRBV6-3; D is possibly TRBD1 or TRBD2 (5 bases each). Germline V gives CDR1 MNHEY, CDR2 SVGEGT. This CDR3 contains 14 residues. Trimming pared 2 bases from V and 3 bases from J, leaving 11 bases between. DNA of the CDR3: TGTGCCAGCAGTTACCGGGACCCCGACTACGAGCAGTACTTC. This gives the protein CASSYRDPDYEQYF.

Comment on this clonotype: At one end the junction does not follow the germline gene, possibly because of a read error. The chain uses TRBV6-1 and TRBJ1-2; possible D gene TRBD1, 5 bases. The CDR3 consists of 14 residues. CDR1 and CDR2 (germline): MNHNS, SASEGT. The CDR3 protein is CSSILSGLAGGYTF. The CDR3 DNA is TGTTCCAGCATCCTGTCGGGACTGGCGGGTGGCTACACCTTC.

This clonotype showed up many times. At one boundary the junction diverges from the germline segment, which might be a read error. The CDR3: CAITEGVRGTDTQYF. The CDR3 nucleotides are TGTGCCATCACTGAGGGGGTAAGGGGAACAGATACGCAGTATTTT. The rearrangement links TRBV10-3 to TRBJ2-3, with D possibly TRBD1 on 6 matching bases. Germline V lookup: CDR1 ENHRY, CDR2 SYGVKD. The CDR3 consists of 15 residues.

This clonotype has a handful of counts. CDR3 sequence: CASSMGVFYEQYV. Written as DNA, the CDR3 is TGTGCCAGTAGTATGGGGGTTTTCTACGAGCAGTACGTC. The J gene is TRBJ2-7, the V gene TRBV19; D is perhaps TRBD1 or TRBD2 (5 bases each). Germline V lookup: CDR1 LNHDA, CDR2 SQIVND (reference sequence). This CDR3 is built from 13 residues. V lost 3 bases and J lost 3, with 9 bases in between.

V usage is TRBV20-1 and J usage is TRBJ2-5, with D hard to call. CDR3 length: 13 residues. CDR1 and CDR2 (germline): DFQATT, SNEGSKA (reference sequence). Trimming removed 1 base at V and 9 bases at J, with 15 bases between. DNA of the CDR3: TGCAGTGCTAGAGTCGATCCCACAGATCCCCAGTACTTC. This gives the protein CSARVDPTDPQYF.

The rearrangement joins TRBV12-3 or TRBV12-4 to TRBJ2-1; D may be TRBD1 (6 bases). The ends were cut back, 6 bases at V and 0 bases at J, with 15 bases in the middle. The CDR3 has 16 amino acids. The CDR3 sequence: CASRSRGPSSYNEQFF. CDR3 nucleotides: TGTGCCAGCAGGTCCAGGGGACCCAGCTCCTACAATGAGCAGTTCTTC.

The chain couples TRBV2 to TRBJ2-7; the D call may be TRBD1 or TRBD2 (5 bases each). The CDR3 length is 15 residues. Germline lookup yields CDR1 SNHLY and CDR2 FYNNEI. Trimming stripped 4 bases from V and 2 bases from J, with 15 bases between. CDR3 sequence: CASSVGPITTYEQYV. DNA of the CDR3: TGTGCCAGCAGTGTGGGACCCATCACTACCTACGAGCAGTACGTC.

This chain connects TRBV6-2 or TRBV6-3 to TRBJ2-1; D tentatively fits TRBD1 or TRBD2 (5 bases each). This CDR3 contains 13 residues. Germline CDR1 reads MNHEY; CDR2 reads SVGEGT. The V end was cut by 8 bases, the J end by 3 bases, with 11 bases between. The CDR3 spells CASSGAIYNEQFF. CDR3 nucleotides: TGTGCCAGCTCCGGGGCGATCTACAATGAGCAGTTCTTC.

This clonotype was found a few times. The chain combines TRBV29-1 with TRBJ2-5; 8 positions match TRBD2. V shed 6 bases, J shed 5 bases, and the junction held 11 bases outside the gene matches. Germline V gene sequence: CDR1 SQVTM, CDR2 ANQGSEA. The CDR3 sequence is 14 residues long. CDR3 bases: TGCAGCGTCGACCTTAGCGGGGTAGGGGAGACCCAGTACTTC. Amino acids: CSVDLSGVGETQYF.

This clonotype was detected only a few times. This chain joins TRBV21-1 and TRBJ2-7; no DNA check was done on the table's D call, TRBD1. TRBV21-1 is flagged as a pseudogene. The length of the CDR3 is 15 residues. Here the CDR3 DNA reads TGTGCCAGCAGCAAAGCGACCGACAGGGTCCACGAGCAGTACTTC. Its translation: CASSKATDRVHEQYF.